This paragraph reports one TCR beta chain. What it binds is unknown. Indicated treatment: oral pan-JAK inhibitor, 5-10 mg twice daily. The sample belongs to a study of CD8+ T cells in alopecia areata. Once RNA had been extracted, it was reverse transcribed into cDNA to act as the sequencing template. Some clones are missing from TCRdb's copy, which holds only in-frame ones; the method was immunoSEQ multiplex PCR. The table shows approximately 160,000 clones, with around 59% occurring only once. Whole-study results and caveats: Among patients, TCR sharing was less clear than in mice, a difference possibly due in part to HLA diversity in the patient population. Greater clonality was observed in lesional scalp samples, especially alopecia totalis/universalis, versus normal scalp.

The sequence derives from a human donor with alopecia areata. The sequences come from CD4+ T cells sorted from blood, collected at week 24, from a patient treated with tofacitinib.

The CDR3 here is CASSFRTKSTEAFF. The CDR3 coding sequence is TGTGCCAGCAGCTTCAGGACGAAGAGCACTGAAGCTTTCTTT. This chain uses TRBV11-3 with TRBJ1-1; D remains ambiguous. Germline CDR1 and CDR2: SGHNT and YENEEA. Trimming took 3 bases from V and 4 from J, leaving 12 bases between them. This CDR3 is built from 14 residues.